Below are 21 T cell receptor beta chains sequenced from a single sample in a study of OX40 agonist ivuxolimab in advanced cancers. Sequencing used immunoSEQ multiplex PCR; TCRdb keeps in-frame clones, though not all of them. The sample lists 30,000 to 40,000 clones, roughly 89% seen once, with around 39% in the top ten. This specimen consisted of CD4+ or CD8+ T cells sorted from blood, obtained in a trial of the OX40 agonist ivuxolimab. The receptor set was obtained from an adult with an advanced solid tumor such as melanoma, head and neck, liver or kidney cancer.

This clone has just one count. The chain links TRBV7-9 to TRBJ2-7; no clear D. The CDR3 consists of 12 residues. The V end was cut by 5 bases, the J end by 2 bases, with 7 bases between. Per germline, CDR1 SEHNR and CDR2 FQNEAQ (reference sequence). CDR3 sequence reads: CASSGVTYEQYF. The CDR3, as DNA: TGTGCCAGCAGCGGCGTTACCTACGAGCAGTACTTC.

V usage is TRBV7-6 and J usage is TRBJ1-1; 10 bases align to TRBD1. Trimming removed 5 bases from V and 4 bases from J; junction bases left unmatched: 1. CDR1 and CDR2 (germline): SGHVS, FNYEAQ. This CDR3 is built from 13 residues. The CDR3 loop reads CASSRTGGTEAFF. DNA of the CDR3: TGTGCCAGCAGCCGGACAGGGGGCACTGAAGCTTTCTTT.

This clone was detected only once. The chain combines TRBV28 with TRBJ2-3; 8 positions agree with TRBD2. Trimming at V came to 6 bases and at J to 4 bases, leaving 27 bases not matched to a gene. The length of the CDR3 is 21 residues. CDR1 is MDHEN, CDR2 SYDVKM, per germline. The CDR3 DNA follows: TGTGCCAGCAGCTGGAAGGGTTTTTTAGTTGCGGAGCGGGAGCGGTCAGATACGCAGTATTTT. Translating gives CASSWKGFLVAERERSDTQYF.

This clone was recorded once. The V gene is TRBV4-1, the J gene TRBJ2-3; 8 positions match TRBD2. Germline V gene sequence: CDR1 MGHRA, CDR2 YSYEKL. The CDR3 totals 14 residues. The ends lost 6 bases at V and 5 bases at J; junction bases unmatched: 7. The CDR3 bases are TGCGCCAGCAGGCCCGGGGGGGCCGGAGATACGCAGTATTTT. Its protein product is CASRPGGAGDTQYF.

This rearrangement joins TRBV11-2 to TRBJ2-7; D remains ambiguous. The V and J ends lost 1 base and 3 bases respectively, with 10 bases between them. The CDR3 contains 14 residues. Germline values: CDR1 SGHAT, CDR2 FQNNGV. CDR3 amino acids: CASSLAAGNYEQYF. In DNA form, the CDR3 reads TGTGCCAGCAGCTTAGCCGCAGGAAACTACGAGCAGTACTTC.

This clone was seen only once. The rearrangement links TRBV11-2 to TRBJ1-1; D not resolved. This CDR3 is built from 13 residues. The V and J ends lost 1 base and 1 base respectively, with 4 bases between them. The germline CDR1 and CDR2 sequences are SGHAT and FQNNGV. CDR3 in DNA: TGTGCCAGCAGCTTAGGAGGGAACACTGAAGCTTTCTTT. Protein: CASSLGGNTEAFF.

This clone has a single count. The chain carries TRBV5-6 and TRBJ1-2; D is perhaps TRBD1 (5 bases). In germline, CDR1 is SGHDT, CDR2 YYEEEE. The CDR3 has 17 amino acids. V was clipped by 0 bases and J by 3 bases, with 18 bases between them. The CDR3 spells CASSLGPDSGGYYGYTF. CDR3 coding DNA: TGTGCCAGCAGCTTGGGTCCCGACTCGGGGGGATACTATGGCTACACCTTC.

J is TRBJ2-7 and V is TRBV7-6, with 8 bases fitting TRBD1. Germline trimming cut 1 base from V and 1 base from J; bases unmatched to any gene: 0. The length of the CDR3 is 14 residues. Germline assignment: CDR1 SGHVS and CDR2 FNYEAQ. The CDR3 DNA is TGTGCCAGCAGCTTAGACAGGGGGTCCTACGAGCAGTACTTC. Its translation is CASSLDRGSYEQYF. Full variable domain (remainder filled in from reference TRBV7-6 and TRBJ2-7): GAGVSQSPRYKVTKRGQDVALRCDPISGHVSLYWYRQALGQGPEFLTYFNYEAQQDKSGLPNDRFSAERPEGSISTLTIQRTEQRDSAMYRCASSLDRGSYEQYFGPGTRLTVT.

This chain links TRBV6-6 with TRBJ1-5; TRBD1 matches at 7 bases. This CDR3 spans 14 amino acids. V shed 6 bases and J 2 bases; nucleotides not matched to a gene: 4. Looked up from germline, CDR1 is MNHNY and CDR2 is SVGAGI (reference sequence). This chain's CDR3 is CASRNRGGNQPQHF. As DNA, the CDR3 is TGTGCCAGCAGAAACAGGGGTGGCAATCAGCCCCAGCATTTT.

V gene TRBV27 combines with J gene TRBJ2-1; 9 bases are a match to TRBD1. Germline V CDR1 and CDR2: MNHEY, SMNVEV (reference sequence). The CDR3 has 12 residues. Losses at the gene ends were 10 bases for V and 7 bases for J; bases not matched to a gene: 5. CDR3 protein: CATNRGLNEQFF. The CDR3 nucleotides are TGTGCCACAAACAGGGGGCTGAATGAGCAGTTCTTC.

The rearrangement joins TRBV20-1 to TRBJ1-2; D is unclear. CDR3 length: 11 residues. The germline V gene encodes CDR1 DFQATT and CDR2 SNEGSKA (reference sequence). The ends were cut back, 7 bases at V and 4 bases at J, with 10 bases in the middle. This CDR3 reads CSVPTAYGYTF. Written as DNA, the CDR3 is TGCAGTGTCCCGACTGCCTATGGCTACACCTTC.

The chain has TRBV5-6 and TRBJ2-7; 11 nucleotides align to TRBD2. Germline CDR1 SGHDT, CDR2 YYEEEE. Losses at the gene ends were 0 bases for V and 0 bases for J; bases not matched to a gene: 5. The CDR3 sequence is 17 residues long. The CDR3 sequence is CASSLGLAGGISYEQYF. The CDR3, as DNA: TGTGCCAGCAGCTTGGGCCTAGCGGGAGGCATCTCCTACGAGCAGTACTTC.

This sequence joins TRBV19 and TRBJ2-7, with D perhaps matching TRBD2 (5 bases). Trimming took 4 bases from V and 1 from J, leaving 17 bases between them. This CDR3 spans 16 amino acids. Looked up from germline, CDR1 is LNHDA and CDR2 is SQIVND (reference sequence). The CDR3 DNA is TGTGCCAGTAGTAGTTCCGGGAACCCAAGGTCCTACGAGCAGTACTTC. It specifies CASSSSGNPRSYEQYF.

The chain carries TRBV29-1 and TRBJ2-7; D is unresolved. The V end lost 0 bases, the J end lost 3 bases, and 6 bases lay between the germline ends. Germline CDR1 reads SQVTM; CDR2 reads ANQGSEA. CDR3 size: 12 residues. Here the CDR3 DNA reads TGCAGCGTTGAAGATCCCCTCTACGAGCAGTACTTC. It translates to CSVEDPLYEQYF.

The chain has TRBV7-3 and TRBJ2-3; 11 bases are a match to TRBD2. The CDR3 totals 14 residues. Germline-derived CDR1 and CDR2 are SGHTA and FQGTGA. Trimming cost V 4 bases and J 6 bases; bases outside gene matches: 3. CDR3 bases: TGTGCCAGCAGCTCGGGACTAGCGGCGGATACGCAGTATTTT. Translating gives CASSSGLAADTQYF.

This clone has a handful of counts. The rearrangement uses TRBV7-7 and TRBJ2-5; TRBD2 matches at 13 bases. V shed 3 bases and J 5 bases; nucleotides not matched to a gene: 9. The CDR3 extends over 17 amino acids. From germline, CDR1 is SSHAT and CDR2 FNYEAQ (reference sequence). This chain's CDR3 is CASSFGTSGGAYETQYF. The CDR3 coding sequence is TGTGCCAGCAGCTTCGGCACTAGCGGGGGGGCGTATGAGACCCAGTACTTC. The whole variable domain, remainder taken from reference TRBV7-7 and TRBJ2-5, is GAGVSQSPRYKVTKRGQDVTLRCDPISSHATLYWYQQALGQGPEFLTYFNYEAQPDKSGLPSDRFSAERPEGSISTLTIQRTEQRDSAMYRCASSFGTSGGAYETQYFGPGTRLLVL.

The rearrangement links TRBV2 to TRBJ2-7; TRBD1 matches 9 bases. Germline trimming cut 6 bases from V and 3 bases from J; bases unmatched to any gene: 9. The CDR3 extends over 15 amino acids. Germline V gene lookup returns CDR1 SNHLY and CDR2 FYNNEI. CDR3 sequence (DNA): TGTGCCAGCAGACAAGGGACAGGGCAGGACTACGAGCAGTACTTC. The encoded protein is CASRQGTGQDYEQYF.

The rearrangement links TRBV29-1 to TRBJ2-2, with D hard to call. There are 13 residues in the CDR3. The germline V gene encodes CDR1 SQVTM and CDR2 ANQGSEA. V shed 3 bases and J shed 5 bases, with 10 bases lying between them. The CDR3, as DNA: TGCAGCGTTGATCTCGGGCTTACCGGGGAGCTGTTTTTT. Its protein is CSVDLGLTGELFF.

V usage is TRBV11-2 and J usage is TRBJ1-1, with 8 bases aligning to TRBD1. The trim removed 0 bases at V and 1 base at J, leaving 10 bases unmatched. The germline V gene has CDR1 SGHAT and CDR2 FQNNGV. The CDR3 covers 18 residues. CDR3: CASSLDRDRSQWNTEAFF. The CDR3 DNA reads TGTGCCAGCAGCTTAGACAGGGACAGGAGCCAATGGAACACTGAAGCTTTCTTT.

This chain links TRBV5-5 with TRBJ2-7, with D possibly TRBD2 on 6 matching bases. V lost 3 bases and J lost 0, with 10 bases in between. CDR1 and CDR2 from the germline V gene are SGHKS and YYEKEE (reference sequence). The CDR3 is made up of 14 amino acids. The CDR3 spells CASSSGLSSYEQYF. CDR3 sequence (DNA): TGTGCCAGCAGCTCGGGACTCAGCTCCTACGAGCAGTACTTC.

The rearrangement links TRBV7-9 to TRBJ2-5, with D perhaps matching TRBD1 or TRBD2 (6 bases each). The CDR3 length is 13 residues. V was pared by 1 base and J by 9 bases, with 12 bases between. Germline CDR1 is SEHNR and CDR2 is FQNEAQ (reference sequence). The CDR3 DNA sequence: TGTGCCAGCAGCTTAGGCGGGACATGGGCCCAGTACTTC. This sequence encodes CASSLGGTWAQYF.